The 3 T cell receptor beta chains below come from one sample, sequenced in a study of PD-L1 blockade in urothelial cancer. TCRdb's copy holds only in-frame clones and misses some; the assay was immunoSEQ multiplex PCR. The data show roughly 87,000 clones, 87% seen once. The specimen comprised PBMCs, sampled around atezolizumab (anti-PD-L1) treatment. The receptors were sampled from a woman aged 70-85 years with urothelial cancer.

The chain couples TRBV5-1 to TRBJ1-4; D might be TRBD1 (6 bases). V dropped 4 bases and J dropped 8 bases, with 15 bases sitting between them. CDR1 is SGHRS, CDR2 YFSETQ, per germline. The CDR3 is 14 amino acids. The CDR3 is CASSLQGTREKLFF. The CDR3 nucleotides read TGCGCCAGCAGCCTTCAGGGGACGCGGGAAAAACTGTTTTTT.

This clone appeared a few times. J is TRBJ1-2 and V is TRBV15; a possible D gene is TRBD1 (5 bases). Germline CDR1 reads LNHNV; CDR2 reads YYDKDF (reference sequence). V was trimmed by 1 base and J by 2 bases, leaving 5 bases between them. The CDR3 has 13 residues. In DNA, the CDR3 is TGTGCCACCAGCAGAGGACAGAACTATGGCTACACCTTC. Protein product: CATSRGQNYGYTF.

This chain joins TRBV6-1 and TRBJ2-2; 9 bases fit TRBD1. The germline CDR1 and CDR2 sequences are MNHNS and SASEGT. The junction had 8 bases not matched to a gene; V was cut back by 8 bases and J by 4 bases. This CDR3 is built from 15 residues. CDR3 sequence: CASVQGALGTGELFF. As DNA, the CDR3 is TGTGCCAGCGTACAGGGGGCTTTGGGCACCGGGGAGCTGTTTTTT.